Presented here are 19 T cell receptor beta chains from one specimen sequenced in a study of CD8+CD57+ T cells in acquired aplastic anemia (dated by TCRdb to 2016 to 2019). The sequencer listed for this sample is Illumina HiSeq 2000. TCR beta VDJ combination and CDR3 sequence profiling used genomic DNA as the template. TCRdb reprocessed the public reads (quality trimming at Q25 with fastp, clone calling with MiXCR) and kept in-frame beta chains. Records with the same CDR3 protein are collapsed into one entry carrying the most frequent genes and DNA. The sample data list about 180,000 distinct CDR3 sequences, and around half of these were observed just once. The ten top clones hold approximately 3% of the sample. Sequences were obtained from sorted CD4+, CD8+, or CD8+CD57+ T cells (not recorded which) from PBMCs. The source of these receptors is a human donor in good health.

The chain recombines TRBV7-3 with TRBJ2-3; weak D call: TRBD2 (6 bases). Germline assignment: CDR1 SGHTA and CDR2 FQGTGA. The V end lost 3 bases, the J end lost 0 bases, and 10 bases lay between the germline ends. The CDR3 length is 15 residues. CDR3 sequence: CASSFDRGSTDTQYF. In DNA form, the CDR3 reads TGTGCCAGCAGCTTTGATCGGGGGAGCACAGATACGCAGTATTTT.

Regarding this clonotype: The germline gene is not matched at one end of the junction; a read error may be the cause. CDR3 nucleotide sequence: TGTGCCAGTAGGCGGACAGCTAATGATCAACCCCAGCATTTT. Protein: CASRRTANDQPQHF. V and J are TRBV19 and TRBJ1-5; possible D gene TRBD1, 6 bases. Germline lookup yields CDR1 LNHDA and CDR2 SQIVND (reference sequence). This CDR3 comprises 14 residues.

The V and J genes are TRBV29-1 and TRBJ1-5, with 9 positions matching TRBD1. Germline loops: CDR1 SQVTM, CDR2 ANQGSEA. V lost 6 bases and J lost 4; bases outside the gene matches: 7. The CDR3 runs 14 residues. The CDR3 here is CSVPSTGGNQPQHF. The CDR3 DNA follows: TGCAGCGTCCCGTCGACAGGGGGAAATCAGCCCCAGCATTTT.

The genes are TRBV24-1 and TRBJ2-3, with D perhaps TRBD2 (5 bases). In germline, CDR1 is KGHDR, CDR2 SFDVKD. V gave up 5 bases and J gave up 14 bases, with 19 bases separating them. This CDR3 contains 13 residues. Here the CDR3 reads CATSVSEGGKRYF. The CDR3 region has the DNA TGTGCCACCAGTGTCTCAGAGGGTGGAAAGCGGTATTTT.

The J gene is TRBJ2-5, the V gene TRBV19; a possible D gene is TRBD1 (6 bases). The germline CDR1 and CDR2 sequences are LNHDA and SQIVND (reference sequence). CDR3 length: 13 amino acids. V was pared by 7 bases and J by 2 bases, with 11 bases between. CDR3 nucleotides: TGTGCCAGTACCCCGGGACAACAAGAGACCCAGTACTTC. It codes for CASTPGQQETQYF.

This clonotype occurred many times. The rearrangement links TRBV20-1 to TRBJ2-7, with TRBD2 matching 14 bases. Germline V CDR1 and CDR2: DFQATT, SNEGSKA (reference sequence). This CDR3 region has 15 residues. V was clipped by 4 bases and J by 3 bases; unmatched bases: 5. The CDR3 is CSAKGTSGSGYEQYF. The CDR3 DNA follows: TGCAGTGCTAAAGGGACTAGCGGGAGTGGCTACGAGCAGTACTTC.

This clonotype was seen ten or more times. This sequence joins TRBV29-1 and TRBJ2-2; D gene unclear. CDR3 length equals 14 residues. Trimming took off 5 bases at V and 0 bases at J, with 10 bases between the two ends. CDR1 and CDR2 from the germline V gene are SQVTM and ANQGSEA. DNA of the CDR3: TGCAGCGTTTTGGAACAAGCGAACACCGGGGAGCTGTTTTTT. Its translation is CSVLEQANTGELFF.

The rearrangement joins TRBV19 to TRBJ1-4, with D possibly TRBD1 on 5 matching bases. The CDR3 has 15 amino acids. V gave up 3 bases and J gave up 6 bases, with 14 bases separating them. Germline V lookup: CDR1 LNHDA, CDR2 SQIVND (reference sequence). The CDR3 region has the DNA TGTGCCAGTAGTATCGGGGAGGGGACTTATGAAAAACTGTTTTTT. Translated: CASSIGEGTYEKLFF. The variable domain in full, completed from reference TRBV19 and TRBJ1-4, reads DGGITQSPKYLFRKEGQNVTLSCEQNLNHDAMYWYRQDPGQGLRLIYYSQIVNDFQKGDIAEGYSVSREKKESFPLTVTSAQKNPTAFYLCASSIGEGTYEKLFFGSGTQLSVL.

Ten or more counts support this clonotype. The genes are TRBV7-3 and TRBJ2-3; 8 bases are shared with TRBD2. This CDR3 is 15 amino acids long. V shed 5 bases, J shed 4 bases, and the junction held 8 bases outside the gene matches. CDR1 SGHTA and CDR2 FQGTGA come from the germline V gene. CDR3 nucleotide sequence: TGTGCCAGCAGCCCCGGGGCGGGAGGCCCAGATACGCAGTATTTT. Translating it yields CASSPGAGGPDTQYF.

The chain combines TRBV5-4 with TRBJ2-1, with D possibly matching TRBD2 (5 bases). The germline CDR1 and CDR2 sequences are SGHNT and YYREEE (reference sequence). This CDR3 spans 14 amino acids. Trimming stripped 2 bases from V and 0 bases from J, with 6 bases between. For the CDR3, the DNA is TGTGCCAGCAGCTTACGGGGCTCCTACAATGAGCAGTTCTTC. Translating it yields CASSLRGSYNEQFF.

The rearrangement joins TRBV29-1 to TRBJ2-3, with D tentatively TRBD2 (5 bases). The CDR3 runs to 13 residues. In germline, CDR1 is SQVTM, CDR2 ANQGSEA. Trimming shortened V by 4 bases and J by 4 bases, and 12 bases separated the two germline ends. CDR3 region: CSVAEGAADTQYF. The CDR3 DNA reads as TGCAGCGTTGCCGAGGGAGCGGCAGATACGCAGTATTTT.

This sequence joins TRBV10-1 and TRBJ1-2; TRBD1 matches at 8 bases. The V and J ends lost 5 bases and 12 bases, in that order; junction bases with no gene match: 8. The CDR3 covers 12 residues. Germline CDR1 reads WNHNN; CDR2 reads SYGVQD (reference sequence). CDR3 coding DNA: TGCGCCAGCAGTACACCGACAGGGGCCCACACCTTC. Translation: CASSTPTGAHTF.

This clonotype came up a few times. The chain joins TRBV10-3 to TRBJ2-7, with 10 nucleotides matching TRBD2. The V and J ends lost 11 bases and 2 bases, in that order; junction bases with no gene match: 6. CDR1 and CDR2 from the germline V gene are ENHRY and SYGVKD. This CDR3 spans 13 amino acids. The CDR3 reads CAAQREGTYEQYF. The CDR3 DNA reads TGTGCCGCACAGCGGGAGGGGACCTACGAGCAGTACTTC.

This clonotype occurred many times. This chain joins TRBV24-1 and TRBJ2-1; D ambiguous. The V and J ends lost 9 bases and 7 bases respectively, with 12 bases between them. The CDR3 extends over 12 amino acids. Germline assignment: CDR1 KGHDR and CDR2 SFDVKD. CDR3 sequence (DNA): TGTGCCACCGCTAAACAGCCTAATGAGCAGTTCTTC. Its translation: CATAKQPNEQFF.

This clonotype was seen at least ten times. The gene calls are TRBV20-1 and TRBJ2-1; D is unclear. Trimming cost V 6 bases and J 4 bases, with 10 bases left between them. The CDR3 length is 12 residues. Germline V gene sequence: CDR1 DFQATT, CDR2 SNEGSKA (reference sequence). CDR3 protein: CSAERMYNEQFF. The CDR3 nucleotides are TGCAGTGCGGAGAGAATGTACAATGAGCAGTTCTTC.

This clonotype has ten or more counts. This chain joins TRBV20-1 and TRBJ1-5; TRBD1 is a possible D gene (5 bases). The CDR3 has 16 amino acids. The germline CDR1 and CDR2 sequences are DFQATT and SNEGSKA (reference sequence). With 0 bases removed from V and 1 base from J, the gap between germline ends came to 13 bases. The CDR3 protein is CSARESGLLSNQPQHF. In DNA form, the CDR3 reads TGCAGTGCTAGAGAATCAGGGTTATTAAGCAATCAGCCCCAGCATTTT.

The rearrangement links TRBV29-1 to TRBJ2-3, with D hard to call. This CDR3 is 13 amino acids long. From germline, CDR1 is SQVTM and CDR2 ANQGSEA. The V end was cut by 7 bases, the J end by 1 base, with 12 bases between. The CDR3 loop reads CSARILRTDTQYF. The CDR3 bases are TGCAGCGCCCGAATTCTCCGCACAGATACGCAGTATTTT.

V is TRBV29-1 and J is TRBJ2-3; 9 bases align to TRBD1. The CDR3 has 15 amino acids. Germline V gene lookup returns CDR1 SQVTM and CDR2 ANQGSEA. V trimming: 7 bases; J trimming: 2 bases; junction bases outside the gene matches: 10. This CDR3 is CSGTGTGIPTDTQYF. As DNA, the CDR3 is TGCAGCGGTACCGGGACAGGGATTCCCACAGATACGCAGTATTTT.

CDR3 nucleotides: TGTGCCAGCAGCTTAGACTCCGTTGAGCAGTACTTC. It is translated as CASSLDSVEQYF. V usage is TRBV7-2 and J usage is TRBJ2-7; no definite D call. Germline V CDR1 and CDR2: SGHTA, FQGNSA. V lost 1 base and J lost 7, with 8 bases in between. This CDR3 contains 12 residues.